These T cell receptor beta chains were read from a single sample in a study of shared clonotypes between healthy human individuals. Produced via immunoSEQ multiplex PCR; TCRdb's table is partial and in-frame only. In the table there are roughly 2 million clones, about 95% of which are singletons. The sample consisted of naive CD8+ T cells sorted from blood. The receptor source for this set is a man between 18 and 35 years old in good health. CDR3s include the opening cysteine and the closing phenylalanine or tryptophan. D genes are given only for firm matches. Only part of the rows carry a size: once, few, many, or a class if the clone is expanded.

>.|TRBJ2-5|TRBV27|TRBD1
CASSSVGTGVETQYF
TGTGCCAGCAGTTCCGTGGGGACAGGGGTGGAGACCCAGTACTTC
>few|TRBJ1-6|TRBV9|TRBD1
CASSPSGGTVANSPLHF
TGTGCCAGCAGCCCCAGTGGGGGGACAGTAGCAAATTCACCCCTCCACTTT
>.|TRBJ2-1|TRBV7-9|TRBD2
CASSGGLAGVKGEQFF
TGTGCCAGCAGTGGGGGACTAGCGGGAGTTAAGGGCGAGCAGTTCTTC
>.|TRBJ1-2|TRBV11-1|TRBD1
CASSLRQGPVYGYTF
TGTGCCAGCAGCCTAAGACAGGGTCCGGTCTATGGCTACACCTTC
>.|TRBJ2-3|TRBV7-7|.
CASSPSGGGVDTQYF
TGTGCTAGCAGCCCTAGCGGAGGGGGGGTGGATACGCAGTATTTT
>.|TRBJ1-1|TRBV4-3|.
CASSQVGFTEAFF
TGCGCCAGCAGCCAAGTGGGTTTCACTGAAGCTTTCTTT
>.|TRBJ2-2|TRBV7-8|.
CASNPGTGELFF
TGTGCAAGCAATCCGGGGACCGGGGAGCTGTTTTTT
>.|TRBJ2-2|TRBV6-5|.
CASSFLDSHPGELFF
TGTGCCAGCAGTTTCCTAGACAGTCATCCCGGGGAGCTGTTTTTT
>.|TRBJ2-7|TRBV4-3|TRBD2
CASSRATGEGLFNEQYF
TGCGCCAGCAGCCGGGCGACTGGGGAGGGCCTTTTCAACGAGCAGTACTTC
>.|TRBJ2-1|TRBV5-1|TRBD2
CASSSSLAGVYNEQFF
TGCGCCAGCAGCTCCTCACTAGCGGGGGTCTACAATGAGCAGTTCTTC